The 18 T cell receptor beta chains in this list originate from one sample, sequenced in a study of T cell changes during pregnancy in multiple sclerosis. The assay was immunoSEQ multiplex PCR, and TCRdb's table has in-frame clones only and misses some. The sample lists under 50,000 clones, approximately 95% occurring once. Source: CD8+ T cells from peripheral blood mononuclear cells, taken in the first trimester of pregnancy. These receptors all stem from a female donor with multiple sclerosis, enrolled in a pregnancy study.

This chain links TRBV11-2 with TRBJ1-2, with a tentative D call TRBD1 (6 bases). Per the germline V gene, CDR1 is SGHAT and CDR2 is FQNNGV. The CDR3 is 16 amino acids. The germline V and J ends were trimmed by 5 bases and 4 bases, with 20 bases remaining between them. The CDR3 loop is CASSLYQGIEGYGYTF. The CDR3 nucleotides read TGTGCCAGCAGCCTATACCAGGGGATTGAGGGCTATGGCTACACCTTC.

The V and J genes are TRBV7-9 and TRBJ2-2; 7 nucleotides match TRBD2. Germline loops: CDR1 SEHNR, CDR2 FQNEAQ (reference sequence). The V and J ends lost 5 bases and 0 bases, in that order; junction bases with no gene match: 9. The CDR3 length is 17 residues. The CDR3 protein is CASSIYIAGTNTGELFF. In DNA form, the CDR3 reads TGTGCCAGCAGCATCTACATAGCGGGCACGAACACCGGGGAGCTGTTTTTT.

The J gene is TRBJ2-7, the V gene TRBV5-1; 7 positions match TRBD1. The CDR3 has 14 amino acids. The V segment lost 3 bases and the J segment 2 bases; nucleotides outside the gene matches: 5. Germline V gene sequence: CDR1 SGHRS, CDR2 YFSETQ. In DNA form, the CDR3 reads TGCGCCAGCAGCTCAGGACAGGCGGCCTACGAGCAGTACTTC. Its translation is CASSSGQAAYEQYF.

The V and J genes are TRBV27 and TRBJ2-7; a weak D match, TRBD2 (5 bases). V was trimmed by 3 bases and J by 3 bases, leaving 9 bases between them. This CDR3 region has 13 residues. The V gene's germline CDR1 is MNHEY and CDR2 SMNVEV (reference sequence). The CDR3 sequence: CASSFQRFYEQYF. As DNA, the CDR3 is TGTGCCAGCAGTTTCCAGCGGTTCTACGAGCAGTACTTC.

Written as DNA, the CDR3 is TGTGCCAGCAGTTCTACGCTAGGAATTAGCGTCGGTGAGCAGTTCTTC. Amino acids: CASSSTLGISVGEQFF. The chain recombines TRBV27 with TRBJ2-1; tentatively, D is TRBD2 (5 bases). Germline V CDR1 and CDR2: MNHEY, SMNVEV (reference sequence). This CDR3 spans 16 amino acids. Trimming left V 4 bases short and J 9 bases short, with 22 bases between.

The CDR3 is CASSLARKPQHF. The CDR3 nucleotides are TGTGCCAGCAGCTTAGCGCGGAAGCCCCAGCATTTT. J is TRBJ1-5 and V is TRBV7-9; unclear D gene. Germline lookup yields CDR1 SEHNR and CDR2 FQNEAQ (reference sequence). Between the trimmed V and J ends, which lost 0 bases and 8 bases, there was a span of 5 bases. This CDR3 spans 12 amino acids.

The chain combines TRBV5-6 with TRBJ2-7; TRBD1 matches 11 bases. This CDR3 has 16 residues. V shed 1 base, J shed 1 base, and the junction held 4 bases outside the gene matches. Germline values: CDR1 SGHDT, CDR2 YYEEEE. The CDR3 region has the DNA TGTGCCAGCAGCTTGTGGACAGGGGGCAGATCCTACGAGCAGTACTTC. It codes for CASSLWTGGRSYEQYF. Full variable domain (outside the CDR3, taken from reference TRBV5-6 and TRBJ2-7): DAGVTQSPTHLIKTRGQQVTLRCSPKSGHDTVSWYQQALGQGPQFIFQYYEEEERQRGNFPDRFSGHQFPNYSSELNVNALLLGDSALYLCASSLWTGGRSYEQYFGPGTRLTVT.

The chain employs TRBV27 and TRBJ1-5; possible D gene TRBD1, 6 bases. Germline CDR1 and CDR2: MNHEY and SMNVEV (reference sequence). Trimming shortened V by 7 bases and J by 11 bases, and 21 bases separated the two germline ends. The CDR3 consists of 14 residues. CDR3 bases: TGTGCCAGCAAACCCTACACCAGGGGTAAGACCCAGCATTTT. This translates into CASKPYTRGKTQHF.

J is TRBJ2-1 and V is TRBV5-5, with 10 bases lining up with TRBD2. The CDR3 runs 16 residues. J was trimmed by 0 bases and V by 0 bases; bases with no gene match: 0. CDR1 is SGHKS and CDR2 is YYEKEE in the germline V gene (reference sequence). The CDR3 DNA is TGTGCCAGCAGCTTGGGACTAGCGGGCTCCTACAATGAGCAGTTCTTC. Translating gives CASSLGLAGSYNEQFF.

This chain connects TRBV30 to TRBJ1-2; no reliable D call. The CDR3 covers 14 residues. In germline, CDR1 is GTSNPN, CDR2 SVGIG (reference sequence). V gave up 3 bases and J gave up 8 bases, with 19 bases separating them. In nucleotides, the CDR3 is TGTGCCTGGAGGACTAAGAACAAGCCAGAAGGCTACACCTTC. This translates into CAWRTKNKPEGYTF.

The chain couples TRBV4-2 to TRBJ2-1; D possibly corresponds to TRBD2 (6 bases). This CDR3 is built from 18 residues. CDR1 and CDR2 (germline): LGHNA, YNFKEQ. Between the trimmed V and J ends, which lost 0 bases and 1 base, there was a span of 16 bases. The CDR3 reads CASSQEGAGRLSYNEQFF. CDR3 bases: TGTGCCAGCAGCCAAGAAGGAGCCGGGAGATTATCCTACAATGAGCAGTTCTTC.

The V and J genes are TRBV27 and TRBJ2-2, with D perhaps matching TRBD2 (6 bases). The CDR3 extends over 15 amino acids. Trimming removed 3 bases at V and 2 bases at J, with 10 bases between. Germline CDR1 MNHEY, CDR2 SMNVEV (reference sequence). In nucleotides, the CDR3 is TGTGCCAGCAGTTTTTTGGGGGGAAACACCGGGGAGCTGTTTTTT. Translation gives CASSFLGGNTGELFF.

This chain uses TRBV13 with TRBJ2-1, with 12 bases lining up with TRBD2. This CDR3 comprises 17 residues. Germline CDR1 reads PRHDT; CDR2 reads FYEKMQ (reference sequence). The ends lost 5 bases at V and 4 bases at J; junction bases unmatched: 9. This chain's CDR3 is CASSLGLAGNLYNEQFF. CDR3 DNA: TGTGCCAGCAGCCTCGGACTAGCGGGAAACCTTTACAATGAGCAGTTCTTC.

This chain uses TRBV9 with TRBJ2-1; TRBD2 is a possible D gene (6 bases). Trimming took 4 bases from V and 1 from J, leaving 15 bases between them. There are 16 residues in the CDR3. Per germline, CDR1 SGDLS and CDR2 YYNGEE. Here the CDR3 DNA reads TGTGCCAGCAGCCCGGAGGGACGGGGATCCTACAATGAGCAGTTCTTC. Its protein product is CASSPEGRGSYNEQFF.

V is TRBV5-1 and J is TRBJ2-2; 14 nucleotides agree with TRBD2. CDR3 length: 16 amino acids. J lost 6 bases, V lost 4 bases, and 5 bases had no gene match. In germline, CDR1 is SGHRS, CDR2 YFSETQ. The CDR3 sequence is CASSVGLAGVPGELFF. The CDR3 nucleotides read TGCGCCAGCAGCGTGGGACTAGCGGGAGTCCCCGGGGAGCTGTTTTTT.

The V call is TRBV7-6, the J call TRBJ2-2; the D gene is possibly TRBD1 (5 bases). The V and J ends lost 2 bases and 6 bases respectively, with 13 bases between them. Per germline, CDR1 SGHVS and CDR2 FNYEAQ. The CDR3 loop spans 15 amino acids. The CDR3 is CASSLSQVGAGELFF. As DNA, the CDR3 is TGTGCCAGCAGCTTATCACAGGTTGGGGCCGGGGAGCTGTTTTTT.

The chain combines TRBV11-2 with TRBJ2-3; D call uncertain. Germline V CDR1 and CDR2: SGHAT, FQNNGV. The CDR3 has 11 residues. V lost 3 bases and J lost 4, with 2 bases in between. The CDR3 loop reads CASSFSDTQYF. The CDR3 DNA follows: TGTGCCAGCAGCTTCTCAGATACGCAGTATTTT.

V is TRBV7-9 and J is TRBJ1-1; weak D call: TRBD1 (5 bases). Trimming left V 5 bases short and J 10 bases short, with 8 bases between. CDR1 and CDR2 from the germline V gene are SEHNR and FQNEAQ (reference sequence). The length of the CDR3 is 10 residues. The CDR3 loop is CASSPGGAFF. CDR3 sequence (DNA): TGTGCCAGCAGCCCCGGGGGAGCTTTCTTT.